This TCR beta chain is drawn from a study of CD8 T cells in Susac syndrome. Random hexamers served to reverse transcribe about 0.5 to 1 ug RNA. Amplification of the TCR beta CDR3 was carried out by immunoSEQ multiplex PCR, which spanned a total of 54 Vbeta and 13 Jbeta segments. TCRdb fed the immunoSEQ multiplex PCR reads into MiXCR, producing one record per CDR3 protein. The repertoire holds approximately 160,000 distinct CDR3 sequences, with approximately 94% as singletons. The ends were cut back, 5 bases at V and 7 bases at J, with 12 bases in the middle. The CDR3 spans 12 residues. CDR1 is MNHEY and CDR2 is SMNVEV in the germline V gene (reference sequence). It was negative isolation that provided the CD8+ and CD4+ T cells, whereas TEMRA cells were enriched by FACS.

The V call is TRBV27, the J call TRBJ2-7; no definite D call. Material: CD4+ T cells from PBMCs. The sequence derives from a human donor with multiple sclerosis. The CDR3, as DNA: TGTGCCAGCAGTCGTCCCTCAAAGGAGCAGTACTTC. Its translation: CASSRPSKEQYF.